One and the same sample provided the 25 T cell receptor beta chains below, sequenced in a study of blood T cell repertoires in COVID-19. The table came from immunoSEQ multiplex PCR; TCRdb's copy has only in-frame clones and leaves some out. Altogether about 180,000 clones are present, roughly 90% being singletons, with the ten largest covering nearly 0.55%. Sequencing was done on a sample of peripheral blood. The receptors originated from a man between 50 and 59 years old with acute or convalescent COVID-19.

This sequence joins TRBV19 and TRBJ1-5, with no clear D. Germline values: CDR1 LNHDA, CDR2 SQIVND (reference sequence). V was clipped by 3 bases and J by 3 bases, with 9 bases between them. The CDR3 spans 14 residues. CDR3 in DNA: TGTGCCAGTAGTATCTTGCCGGTCAATCAGCCCCAGCATTTT. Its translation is CASSILPVNQPQHF.

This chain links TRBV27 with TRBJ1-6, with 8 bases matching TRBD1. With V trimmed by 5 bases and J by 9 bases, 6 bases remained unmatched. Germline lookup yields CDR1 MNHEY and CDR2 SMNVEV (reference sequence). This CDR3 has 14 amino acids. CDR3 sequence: CASSNPDRASPLHF. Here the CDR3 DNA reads TGTGCCAGCAGTAACCCGGACAGGGCTTCACCCCTCCACTTT.

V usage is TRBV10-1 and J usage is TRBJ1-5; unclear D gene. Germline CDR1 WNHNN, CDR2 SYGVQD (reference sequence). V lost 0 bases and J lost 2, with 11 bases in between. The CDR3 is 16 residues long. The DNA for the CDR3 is TGCGCCAGCAGTGAGTCGTTGGAGGGTGGCAATCAGCCCCAGCATTTT. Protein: CASSESLEGGNQPQHF.

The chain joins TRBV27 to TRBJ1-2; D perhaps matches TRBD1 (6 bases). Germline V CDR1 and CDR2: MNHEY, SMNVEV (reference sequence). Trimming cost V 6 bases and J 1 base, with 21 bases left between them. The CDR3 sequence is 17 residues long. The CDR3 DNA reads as TGTGCCAGCAGGCTTTCCGGACAGCTTCTGTATAACTATGGCTACACCTTC. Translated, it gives CASRLSGQLLYNYGYTF.

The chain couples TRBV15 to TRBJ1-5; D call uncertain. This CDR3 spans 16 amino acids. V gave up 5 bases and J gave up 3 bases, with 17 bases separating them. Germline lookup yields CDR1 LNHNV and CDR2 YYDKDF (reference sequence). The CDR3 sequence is CATSERAYSTNQPQHF. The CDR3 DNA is TGTGCCACCAGCGAACGTGCCTATAGTACCAATCAGCCCCAGCATTTT.

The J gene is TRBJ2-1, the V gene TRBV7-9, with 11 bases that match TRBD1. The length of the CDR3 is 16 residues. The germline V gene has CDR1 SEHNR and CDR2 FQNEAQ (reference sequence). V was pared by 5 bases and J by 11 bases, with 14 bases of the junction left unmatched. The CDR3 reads CASSPEHRTGGIKQFF. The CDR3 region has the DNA TGTGCCAGCAGCCCGGAACACAGGACAGGGGGCATAAAGCAGTTCTTC.

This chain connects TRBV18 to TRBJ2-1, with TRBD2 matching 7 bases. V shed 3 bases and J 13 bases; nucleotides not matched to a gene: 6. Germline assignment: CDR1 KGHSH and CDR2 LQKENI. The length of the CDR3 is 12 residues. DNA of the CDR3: TGTGCCAGCTCACCTGGACTAGTGTTCCAGTTCTTC. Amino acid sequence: CASSPGLVFQFF.

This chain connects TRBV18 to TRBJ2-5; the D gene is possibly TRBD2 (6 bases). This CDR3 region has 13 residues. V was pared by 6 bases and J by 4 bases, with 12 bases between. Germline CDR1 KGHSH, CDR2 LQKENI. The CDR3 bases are TGTGCCAGCTCTTGGCGGGACGCAGAGACCCAGTACTTC. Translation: CASSWRDAETQYF.

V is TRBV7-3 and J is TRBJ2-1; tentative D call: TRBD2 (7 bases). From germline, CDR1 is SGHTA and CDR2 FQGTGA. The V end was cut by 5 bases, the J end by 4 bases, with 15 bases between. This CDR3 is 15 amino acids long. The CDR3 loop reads CASSRGAGSYNEQFF. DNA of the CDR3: TGTGCCAGCAGCCGGGGGGCAGGGTCATACAATGAGCAGTTCTTC.

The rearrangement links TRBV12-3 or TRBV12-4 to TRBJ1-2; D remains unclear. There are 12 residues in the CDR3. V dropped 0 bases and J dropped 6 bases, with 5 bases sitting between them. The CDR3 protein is CASSLAGNGYTF. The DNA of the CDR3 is TGTGCCAGCAGTTTAGCCGGTAATGGCTACACCTTC.

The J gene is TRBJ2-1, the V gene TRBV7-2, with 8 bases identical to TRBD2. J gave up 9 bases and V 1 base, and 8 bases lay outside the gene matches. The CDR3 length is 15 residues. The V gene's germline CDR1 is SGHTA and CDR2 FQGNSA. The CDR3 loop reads CASSLGAGAYGEQFF. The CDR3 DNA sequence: TGTGCCAGCAGCTTAGGAGCGGGAGCATATGGTGAGCAGTTCTTC.

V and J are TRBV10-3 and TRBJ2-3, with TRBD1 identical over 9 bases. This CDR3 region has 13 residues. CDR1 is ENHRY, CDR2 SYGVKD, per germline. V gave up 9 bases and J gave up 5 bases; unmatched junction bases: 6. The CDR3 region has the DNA TGTGCCATGTCCCGGGACAGGGAAGATACGCAGTATTTT. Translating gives CAMSRDREDTQYF.

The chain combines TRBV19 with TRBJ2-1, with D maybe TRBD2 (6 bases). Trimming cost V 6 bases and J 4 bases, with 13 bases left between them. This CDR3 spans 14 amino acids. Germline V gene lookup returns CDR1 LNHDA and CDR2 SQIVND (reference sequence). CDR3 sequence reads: CASRVAEGYNEQFF. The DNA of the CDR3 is TGTGCCAGTAGAGTTGCGGAGGGGTACAATGAGCAGTTCTTC.

The CDR3 coding sequence is TGTGCCAGCAGCCAAGACGCCAGGTTAAAACTGTTTTTT. Its translation is CASSQDARLKLFF. V gene TRBV3-1 (or the pseudogene TRBV3-2) combines with J gene TRBJ1-4; no clear D gene. Germline CDR1 and CDR2: LGHDT and YNNKEL (reference sequence). There are 13 residues in the CDR3. V was shortened by 0 bases and J by 10 bases, with 9 bases between the two germline ends.

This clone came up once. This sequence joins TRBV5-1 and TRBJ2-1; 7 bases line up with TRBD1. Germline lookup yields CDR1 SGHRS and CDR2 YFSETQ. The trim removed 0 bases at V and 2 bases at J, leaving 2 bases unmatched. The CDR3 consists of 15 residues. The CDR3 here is CASSLVQGAYNEQFF. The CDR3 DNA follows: TGCGCCAGCAGCTTGGTTCAGGGGGCCTACAATGAGCAGTTCTTC.

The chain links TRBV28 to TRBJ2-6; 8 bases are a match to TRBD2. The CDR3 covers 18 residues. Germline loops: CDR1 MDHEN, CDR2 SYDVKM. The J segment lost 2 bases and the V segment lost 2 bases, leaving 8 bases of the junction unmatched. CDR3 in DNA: TGTGCCAGCAGTTTAGGTCTAGCGGGCTTGGCTGGGGCCAACGTCCTGACTTTC. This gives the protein CASSLGLAGLAGANVLTF. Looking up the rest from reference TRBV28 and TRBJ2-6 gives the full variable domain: DVKVTQSSRYLVKRTGEKVFLECVQDMDHENMFWYRQDPGLGLRLIYFSYDVKMKEKGDIPEGYSVSREKKERFSLILESASTNQTSMYLCASSLGLAGLAGANVLTFGAGSRLTVL.

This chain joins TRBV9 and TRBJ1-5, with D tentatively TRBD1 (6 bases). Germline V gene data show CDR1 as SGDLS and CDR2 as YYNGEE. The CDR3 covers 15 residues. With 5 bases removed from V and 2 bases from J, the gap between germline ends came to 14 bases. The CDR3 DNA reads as TGTGCCAGCAGACCCAGGGGAAAGGGCAATCAGCCCCAGCATTTT. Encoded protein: CASRPRGKGNQPQHF.

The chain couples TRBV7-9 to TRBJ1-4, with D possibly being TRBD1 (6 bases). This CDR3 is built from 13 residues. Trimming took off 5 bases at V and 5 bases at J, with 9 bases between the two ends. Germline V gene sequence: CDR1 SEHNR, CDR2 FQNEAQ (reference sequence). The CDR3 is CASSPDRNEKLFF. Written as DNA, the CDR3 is TGTGCCAGCAGCCCTGACAGGAATGAAAAACTGTTTTTT. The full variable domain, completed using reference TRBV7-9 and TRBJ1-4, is DTGVSQNPRHKITKRGQNVTFRCDPISEHNRLYWYRQTLGQGPEFLTYFQNEAQLEKSRLLSDRFSAERPKGSFSTLEIQRTEQGDSAMYLCASSPDRNEKLFFGSGTQLSVL.

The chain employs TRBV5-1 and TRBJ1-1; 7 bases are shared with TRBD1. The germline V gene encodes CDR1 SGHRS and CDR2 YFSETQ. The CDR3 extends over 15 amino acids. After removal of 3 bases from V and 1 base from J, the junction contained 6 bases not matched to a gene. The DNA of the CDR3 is TGCGCCAGCAGCTACGGACAGGAAGGGAACACTGAAGCTTTCTTT. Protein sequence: CASSYGQEGNTEAFF.

The CDR3 is CASSLGGVGNQPQHF. The CDR3 DNA sequence: TGTGCCAGCAGTTTAGGGGGCGTGGGCAATCAGCCCCAGCATTTT. This chain links TRBV27 with TRBJ1-5; TRBD1 might be the D (6 bases). From germline, CDR1 is MNHEY and CDR2 SMNVEV (reference sequence). The CDR3 consists of 15 residues. Deletions cut 2 bases from V and 2 bases from J, with 10 bases between.

CDR3 DNA: TGTGCCAGTACTCCCGCTGGAGCTAGCGGGGCCTACAATGAGCAGTTCTTC. It yields the protein CASTPAGASGAYNEQFF. The rearrangement joins TRBV19 to TRBJ2-1, with 9 bases lining up with TRBD2. In germline, CDR1 is LNHDA, CDR2 SQIVND (reference sequence). The trim removed 7 bases at V and 2 bases at J, leaving 12 bases unmatched. The CDR3 has 17 residues.

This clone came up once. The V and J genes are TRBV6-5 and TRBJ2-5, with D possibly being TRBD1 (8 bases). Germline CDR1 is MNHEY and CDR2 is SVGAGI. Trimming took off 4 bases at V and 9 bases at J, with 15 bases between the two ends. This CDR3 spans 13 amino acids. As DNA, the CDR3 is TGTGCCAGCAGTTCCTACAGGGGGGGGGCCCAGTACTTC. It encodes CASSSYRGGAQYF.

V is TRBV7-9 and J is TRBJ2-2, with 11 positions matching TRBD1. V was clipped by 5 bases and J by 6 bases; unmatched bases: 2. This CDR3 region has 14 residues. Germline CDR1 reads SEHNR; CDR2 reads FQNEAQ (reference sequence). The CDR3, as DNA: TGTGCCAGCAGCCGGACAGGGGGCCCCGGGGAGCTGTTTTTT. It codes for CASSRTGGPGELFF.

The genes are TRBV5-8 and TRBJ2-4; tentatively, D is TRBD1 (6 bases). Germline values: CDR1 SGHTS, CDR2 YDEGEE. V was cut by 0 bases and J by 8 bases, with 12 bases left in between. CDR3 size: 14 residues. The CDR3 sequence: CASSLAGEGDIQYF. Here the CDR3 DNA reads TGTGCCAGCAGCTTGGCAGGGGAAGGGGACATTCAGTACTTC.

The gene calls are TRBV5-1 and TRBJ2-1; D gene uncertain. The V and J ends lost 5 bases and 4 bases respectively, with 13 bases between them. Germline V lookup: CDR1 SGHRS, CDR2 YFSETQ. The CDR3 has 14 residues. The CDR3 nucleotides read TGCGCCAGCAGGGCAGGTCAAAGATACAATGAGCAGTTCTTC. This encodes CASRAGQRYNEQFF.